The clone carrying this T cell receptor (beta chain) was recorded a few times. Its antigen is unknown. Construction of the TCRbeta library involved unique molecular identifiers. TCRdb redid the calling of the PCR reads with MiXCR, one entry per CDR3 protein. Of hundreds of thousands of distinct CDR3 sequences listed, 10% to 15% are singletons. Trimming left V 4 bases short and J 6 bases short, with 22 bases between. Per the germline V gene, CDR1 is SQVTM and CDR2 is ANQGSEA. This CDR3 comprises 16 residues. This sample is drawn from a study of T-cell reconstitution after alpha-beta-depleted transplantation in children. Regarding the study as a whole: By about two months after transplant, alpha-beta T cells reportedly arose from several hundred graft clones that had expanded.

The receptor was isolated from a male patient aged 10 to 17 who had a stem cell transplant for acute myeloid leukemia, so the T cells may come from the graft donor. The sequencing used PBMCs, mostly from graft donor cells, collected 360 days after TCRalphabeta/CD19-depleted stem cell transplant. This chain uses TRBV29-1 with TRBJ1-5; D perhaps matches TRBD1 (5 bases). The CDR3 reads CSVVGRFGQSGQPQHF. The CDR3 region has the DNA TGCAGCGTTGTGGGACGATTCGGTCAAAGCGGTCAGCCCCAGCATTTT.